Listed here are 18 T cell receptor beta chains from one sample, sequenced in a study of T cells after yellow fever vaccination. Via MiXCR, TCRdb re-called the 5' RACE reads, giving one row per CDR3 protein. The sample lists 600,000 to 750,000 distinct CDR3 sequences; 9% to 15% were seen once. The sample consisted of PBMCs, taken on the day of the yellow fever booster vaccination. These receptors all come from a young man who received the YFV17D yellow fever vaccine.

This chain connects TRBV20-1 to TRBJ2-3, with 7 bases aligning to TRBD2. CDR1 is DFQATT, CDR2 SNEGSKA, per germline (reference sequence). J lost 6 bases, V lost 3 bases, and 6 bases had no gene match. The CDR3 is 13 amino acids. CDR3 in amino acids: CSASRTSADTQYF. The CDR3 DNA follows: TGCAGTGCTAGTAGGACTAGTGCGGATACGCAGTATTTT.

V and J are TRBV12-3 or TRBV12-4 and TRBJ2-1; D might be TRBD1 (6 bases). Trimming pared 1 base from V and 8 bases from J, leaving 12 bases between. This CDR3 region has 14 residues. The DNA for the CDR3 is TGTGCCAGCAGTTTAGGGGTAGAGGGGGATGAGCAGTTCTTC. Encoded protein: CASSLGVEGDEQFF.

The CDR3 sequence: CASSSTGDSTDTQYF. The DNA for the CDR3 is TGTGCCAGCAGTTCGACAGGGGACAGCACAGATACGCAGTATTTT. The chain couples TRBV28 to TRBJ2-3, with 8 bases that match TRBD1. With V trimmed by 4 bases and J by 0 bases, 3 bases remained unmatched. This CDR3 has 15 amino acids. CDR1 is MDHEN and CDR2 is SYDVKM in the germline V gene.

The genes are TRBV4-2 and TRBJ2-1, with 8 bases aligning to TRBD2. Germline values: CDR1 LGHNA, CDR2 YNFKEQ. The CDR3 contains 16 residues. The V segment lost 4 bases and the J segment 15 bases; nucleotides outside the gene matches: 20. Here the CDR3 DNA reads TGTGCCAGCAGCCGTGCGGGTGAAGGTAGCGGGACCGCGAGGTTCTTC. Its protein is CASSRAGEGSGTARFF.

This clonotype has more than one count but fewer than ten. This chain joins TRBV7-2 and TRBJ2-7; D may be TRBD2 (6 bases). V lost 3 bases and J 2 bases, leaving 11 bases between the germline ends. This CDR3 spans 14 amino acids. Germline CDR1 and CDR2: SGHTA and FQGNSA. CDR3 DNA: TGTGCCAGCAGCTTCCGACGGGGGACCTACGAGCAGTACTTC. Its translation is CASSFRRGTYEQYF.

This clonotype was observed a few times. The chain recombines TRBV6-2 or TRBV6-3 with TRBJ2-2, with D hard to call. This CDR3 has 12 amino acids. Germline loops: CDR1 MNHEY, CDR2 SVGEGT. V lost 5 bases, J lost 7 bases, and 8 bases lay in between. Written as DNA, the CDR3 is TGTGCCAGCAGTAGAGAGATCGGGGAGCTGTTTTTT. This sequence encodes CASSREIGELFF.

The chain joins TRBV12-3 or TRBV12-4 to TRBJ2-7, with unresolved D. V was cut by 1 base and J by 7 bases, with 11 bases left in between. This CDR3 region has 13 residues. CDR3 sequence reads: CASSLGGWAEQYF. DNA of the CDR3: TGTGCCAGCAGTTTAGGGGGATGGGCGGAGCAGTACTTC.

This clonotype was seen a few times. This chain's CDR3 is CSASSLANTGELFF. Written as DNA, the CDR3 is TGCAGTGCTAGTTCACTGGCAAACACCGGGGAGCTGTTTTTT. The chain links TRBV20-1 to TRBJ2-2; D remains ambiguous. Germline CDR1 is DFQATT and CDR2 is SNEGSKA (reference sequence). The CDR3 is 14 amino acids. V was cut by 3 bases and J by 2 bases, with 10 bases left in between.

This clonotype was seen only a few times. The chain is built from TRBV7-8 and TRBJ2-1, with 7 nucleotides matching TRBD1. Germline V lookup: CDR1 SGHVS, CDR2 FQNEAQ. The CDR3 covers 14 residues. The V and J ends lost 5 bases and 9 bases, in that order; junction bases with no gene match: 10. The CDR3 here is CASSAPGQIVEQFF. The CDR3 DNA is TGTGCCAGCAGCGCCCCGGGACAGATTGTTGAGCAGTTCTTC.

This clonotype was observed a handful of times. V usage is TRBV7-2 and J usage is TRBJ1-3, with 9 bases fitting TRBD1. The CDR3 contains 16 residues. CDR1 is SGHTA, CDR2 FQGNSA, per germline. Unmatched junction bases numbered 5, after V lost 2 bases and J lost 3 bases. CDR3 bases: TGTGCCAGCAGCTTAAAACAGGGGGCTGTTGGAAACACCATATATTTT. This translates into CASSLKQGAVGNTIYF.

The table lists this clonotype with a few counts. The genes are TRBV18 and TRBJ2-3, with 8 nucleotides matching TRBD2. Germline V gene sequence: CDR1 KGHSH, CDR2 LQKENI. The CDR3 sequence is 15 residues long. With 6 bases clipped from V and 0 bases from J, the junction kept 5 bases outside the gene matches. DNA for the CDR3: TGTGCCAGCTCGTTGGGACTAGAGAGCACAGATACGCAGTATTTT. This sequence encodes CASSLGLESTDTQYF.

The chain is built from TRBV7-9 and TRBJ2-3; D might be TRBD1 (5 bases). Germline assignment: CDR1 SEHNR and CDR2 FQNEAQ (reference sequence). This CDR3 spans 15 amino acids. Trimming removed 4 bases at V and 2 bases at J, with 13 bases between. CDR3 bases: TGTGCCAGCAGCTCCCCCTTGGACAACACAGATACGCAGTATTTT. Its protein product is CASSSPLDNTDTQYF.

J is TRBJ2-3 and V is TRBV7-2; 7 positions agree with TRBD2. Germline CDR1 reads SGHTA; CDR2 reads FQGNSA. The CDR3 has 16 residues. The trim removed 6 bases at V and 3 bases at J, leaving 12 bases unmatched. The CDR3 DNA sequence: TGTGCCAGCAGGGCACGAGCGGGAAGAGGGACAGATACGCAGTATTTT. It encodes CASRARAGRGTDTQYF.

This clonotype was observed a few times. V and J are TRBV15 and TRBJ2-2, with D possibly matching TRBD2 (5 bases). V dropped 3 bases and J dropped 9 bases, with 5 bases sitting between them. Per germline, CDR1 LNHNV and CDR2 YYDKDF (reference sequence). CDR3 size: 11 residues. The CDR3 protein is CATSSGRELFF. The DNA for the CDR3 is TGTGCCACCAGCAGCGGGAGGGAGCTGTTTTTT.

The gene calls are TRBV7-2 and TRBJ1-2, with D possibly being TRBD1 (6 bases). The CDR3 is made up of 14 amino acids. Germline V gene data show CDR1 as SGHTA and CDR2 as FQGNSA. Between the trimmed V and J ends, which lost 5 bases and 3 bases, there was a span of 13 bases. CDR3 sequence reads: CASSPRTAYYGYTF. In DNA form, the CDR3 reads TGTGCCAGCAGCCCCCGGACAGCGTACTATGGCTACACCTTC.

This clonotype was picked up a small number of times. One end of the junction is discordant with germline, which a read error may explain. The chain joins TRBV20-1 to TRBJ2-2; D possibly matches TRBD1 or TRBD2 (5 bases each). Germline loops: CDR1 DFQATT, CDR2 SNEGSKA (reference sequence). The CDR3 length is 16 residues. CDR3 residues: CCARSDSGANTGELFF. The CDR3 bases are TGCTGTGCTAGAAGTGACAGCGGAGCAAACACCGGGGAGCTGTTTTTT.

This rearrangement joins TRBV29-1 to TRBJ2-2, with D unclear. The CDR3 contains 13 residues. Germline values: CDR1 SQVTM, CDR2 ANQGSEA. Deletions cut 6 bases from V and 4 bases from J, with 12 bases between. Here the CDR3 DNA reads TGCAGCGTGGACCGACGGACCACCGGGGAGCTGTTTTTT. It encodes CSVDRRTTGELFF.

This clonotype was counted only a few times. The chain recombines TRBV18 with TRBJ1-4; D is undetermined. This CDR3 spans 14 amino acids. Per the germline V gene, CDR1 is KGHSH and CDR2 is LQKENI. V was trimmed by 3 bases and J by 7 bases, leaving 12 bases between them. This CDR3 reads CASSPLMASEKLFF. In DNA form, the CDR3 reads TGTGCCAGCTCACCCTTAATGGCTAGTGAAAAACTGTTTTTT.